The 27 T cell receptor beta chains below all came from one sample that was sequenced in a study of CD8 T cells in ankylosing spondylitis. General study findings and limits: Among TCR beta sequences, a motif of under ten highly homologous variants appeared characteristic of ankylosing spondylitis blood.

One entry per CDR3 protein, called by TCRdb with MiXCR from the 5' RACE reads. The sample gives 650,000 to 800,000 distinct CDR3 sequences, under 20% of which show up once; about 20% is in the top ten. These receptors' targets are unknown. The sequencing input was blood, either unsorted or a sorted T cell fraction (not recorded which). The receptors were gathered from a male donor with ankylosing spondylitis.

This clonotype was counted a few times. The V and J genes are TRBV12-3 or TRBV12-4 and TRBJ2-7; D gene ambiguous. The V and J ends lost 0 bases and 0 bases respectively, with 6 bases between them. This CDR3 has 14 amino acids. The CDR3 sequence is CASSLASISYEQYF. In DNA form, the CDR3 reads TGTGCCAGCAGTTTAGCCTCGATCTCCTACGAGCAGTACTTC.

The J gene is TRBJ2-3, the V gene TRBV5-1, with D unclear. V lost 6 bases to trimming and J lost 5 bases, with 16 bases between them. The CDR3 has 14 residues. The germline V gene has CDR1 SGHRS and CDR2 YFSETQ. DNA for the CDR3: TGCGCCAGCAAACTTTTAAGGGTGGGAGATACGCAGTATTTT. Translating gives CASKLLRVGDTQYF.

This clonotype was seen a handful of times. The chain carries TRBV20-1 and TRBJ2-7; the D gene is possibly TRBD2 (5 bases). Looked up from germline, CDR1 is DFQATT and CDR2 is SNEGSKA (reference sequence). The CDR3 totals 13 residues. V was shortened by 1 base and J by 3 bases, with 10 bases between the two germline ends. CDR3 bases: TGCAGTGCTAGAGCCGGGATGGACTACGAGCAGTACTTC. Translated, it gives CSARAGMDYEQYF.

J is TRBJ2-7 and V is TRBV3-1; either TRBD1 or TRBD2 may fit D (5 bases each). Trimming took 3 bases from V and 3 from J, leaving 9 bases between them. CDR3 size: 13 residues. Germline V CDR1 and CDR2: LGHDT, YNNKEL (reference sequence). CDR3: CASSQGVDYEQYF. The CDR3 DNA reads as TGTGCCAGCAGCCAGGGGGTTGACTACGAGCAGTACTTC.

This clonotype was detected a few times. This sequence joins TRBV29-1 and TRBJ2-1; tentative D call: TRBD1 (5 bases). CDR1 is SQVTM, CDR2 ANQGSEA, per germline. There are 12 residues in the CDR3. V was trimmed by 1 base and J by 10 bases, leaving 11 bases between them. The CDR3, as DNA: TGCAGCGTTGAAGGTGGTGGGGCAGAGCAGTTCTTC. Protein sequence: CSVEGGGAEQFF.

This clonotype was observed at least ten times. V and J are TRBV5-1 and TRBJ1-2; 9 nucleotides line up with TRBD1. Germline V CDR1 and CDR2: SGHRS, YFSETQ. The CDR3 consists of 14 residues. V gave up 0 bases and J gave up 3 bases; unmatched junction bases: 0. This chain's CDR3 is CASSLGQGDYGYTF. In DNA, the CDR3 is TGCGCCAGCAGCTTGGGACAGGGGGACTATGGCTACACCTTC.

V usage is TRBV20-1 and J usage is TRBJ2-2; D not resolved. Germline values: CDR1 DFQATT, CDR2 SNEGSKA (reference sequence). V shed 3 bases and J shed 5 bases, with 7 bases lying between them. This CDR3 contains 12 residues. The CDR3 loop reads CSARSHTGELFF. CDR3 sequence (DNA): TGCAGTGCTAGGTCCCATACCGGGGAGCTGTTTTTT.

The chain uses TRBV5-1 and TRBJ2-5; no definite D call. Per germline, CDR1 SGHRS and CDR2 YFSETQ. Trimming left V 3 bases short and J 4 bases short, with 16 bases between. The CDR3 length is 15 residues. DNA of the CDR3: TGCGCCAGCAGCTCCCGGGTCGGCGGCGGAGAGACCCAGTACTTC. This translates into CASSSRVGGGETQYF. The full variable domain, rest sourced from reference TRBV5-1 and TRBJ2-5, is KAGVTQTPRYLIKTRGQQVTLSCSPISGHRSVSWYQQTPGQGLQFLFEYFSETQRNKGNFPGRFSGRQFSNSRSEMNVSTLELGDSALYLCASSSRVGGGETQYFGPGTRLLVL.

The CDR3 is CASSSLQQSYNEQFF. DNA for the CDR3: TGTGCCAGCAGCTCCCTTCAACAGTCCTACAATGAGCAGTTCTTC. The chain combines TRBV7-6 with TRBJ2-1; D unresolved. CDR3 size: 15 residues. V lost 4 bases and J 1 base, leaving 11 bases between the germline ends. From germline, CDR1 is SGHVS and CDR2 FNYEAQ.

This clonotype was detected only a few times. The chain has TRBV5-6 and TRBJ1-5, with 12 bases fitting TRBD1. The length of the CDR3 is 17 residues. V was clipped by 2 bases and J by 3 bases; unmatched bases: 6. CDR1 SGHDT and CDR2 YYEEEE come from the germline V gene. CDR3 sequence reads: CASSLAGTGGFNQPQHF. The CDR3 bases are TGTGCCAGCAGCTTAGCCGGGACAGGGGGCTTCAATCAGCCCCAGCATTTT. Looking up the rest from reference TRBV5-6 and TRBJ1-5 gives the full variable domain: DAGVTQSPTHLIKTRGQQVTLRCSPKSGHDTVSWYQQALGQGPQFIFQYYEEEERQRGNFPDRFSGHQFPNYSSELNVNALLLGDSALYLCASSLAGTGGFNQPQHFGDGTRLSIL.

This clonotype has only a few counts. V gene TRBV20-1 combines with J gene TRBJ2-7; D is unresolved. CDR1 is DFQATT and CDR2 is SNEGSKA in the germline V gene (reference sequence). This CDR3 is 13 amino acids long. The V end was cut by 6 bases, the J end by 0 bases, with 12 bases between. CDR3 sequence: CSANLENSYEQYF. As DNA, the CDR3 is TGCAGTGCCAACCTGGAGAACTCCTACGAGCAGTACTTC.

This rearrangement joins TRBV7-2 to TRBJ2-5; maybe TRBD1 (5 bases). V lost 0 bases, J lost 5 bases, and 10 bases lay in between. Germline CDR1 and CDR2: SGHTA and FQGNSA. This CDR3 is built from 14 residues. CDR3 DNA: TGTGCCAGCAGCTTAGCAGGGGCGCTTGAGACCCAGTACTTC. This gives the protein CASSLAGALETQYF.

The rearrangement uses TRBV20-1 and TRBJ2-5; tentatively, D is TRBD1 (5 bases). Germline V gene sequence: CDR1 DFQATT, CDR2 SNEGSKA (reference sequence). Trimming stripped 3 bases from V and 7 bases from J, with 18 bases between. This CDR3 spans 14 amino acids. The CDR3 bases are TGCAGTGCTAGCTCAGGGTCACGTTGGGTGACCCAGTACTTC. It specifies CSASSGSRWVTQYF.

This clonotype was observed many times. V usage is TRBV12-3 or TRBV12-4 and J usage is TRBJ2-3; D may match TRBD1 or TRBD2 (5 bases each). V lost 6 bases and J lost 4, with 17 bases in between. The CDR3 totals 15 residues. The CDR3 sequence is CASSSPPVGADTQYF. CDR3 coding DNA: TGTGCCAGCAGCTCGCCCCCGGTGGGGGCAGATACGCAGTATTTT.

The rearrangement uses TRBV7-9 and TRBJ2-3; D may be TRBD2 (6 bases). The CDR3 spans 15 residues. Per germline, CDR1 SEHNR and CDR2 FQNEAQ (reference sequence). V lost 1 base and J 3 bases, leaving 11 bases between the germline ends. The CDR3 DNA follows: TGTGCCAGCAGCTTAGGGGACTTCCAAACAGATACGCAGTATTTT. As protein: CASSLGDFQTDTQYF.

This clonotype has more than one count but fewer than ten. CDR3 residues: CATSDPHGTGSTDTQYF. The CDR3 nucleotides are TGTGCCACCAGTGATCCGCACGGGACAGGCAGCACAGATACGCAGTATTTT. The chain employs TRBV24-1 and TRBJ2-3; 8 bases are a match to TRBD1. V lost 3 bases, J lost 0 bases, and 7 bases stayed unmatched. CDR1 and CDR2 from the germline V gene are KGHDR and SFDVKD. This CDR3 is 17 amino acids long.

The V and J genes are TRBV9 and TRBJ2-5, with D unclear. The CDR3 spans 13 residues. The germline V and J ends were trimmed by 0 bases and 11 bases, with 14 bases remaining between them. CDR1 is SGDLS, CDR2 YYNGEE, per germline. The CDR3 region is CASSVEVAALQYF. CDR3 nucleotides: TGTGCCAGCAGCGTAGAGGTCGCGGCTCTTCAGTACTTC.

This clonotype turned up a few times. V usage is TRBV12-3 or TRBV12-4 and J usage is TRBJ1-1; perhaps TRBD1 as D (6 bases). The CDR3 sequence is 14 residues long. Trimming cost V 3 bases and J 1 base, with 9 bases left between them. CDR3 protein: CASSFRGKNTEAFF. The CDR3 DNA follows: TGTGCCAGCAGTTTTAGGGGGAAGAACACTGAAGCTTTCTTT.

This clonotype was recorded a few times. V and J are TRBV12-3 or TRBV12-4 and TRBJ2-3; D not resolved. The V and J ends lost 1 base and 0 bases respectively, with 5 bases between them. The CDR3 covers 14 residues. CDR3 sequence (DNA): TGTGCCAGCAGTTTAGGTATGAGCACAGATACGCAGTATTTT. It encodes CASSLGMSTDTQYF.

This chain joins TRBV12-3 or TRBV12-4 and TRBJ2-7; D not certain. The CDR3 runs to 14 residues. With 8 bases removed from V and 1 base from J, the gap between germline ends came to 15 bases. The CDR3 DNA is TGTGCCAGCTGTACCAGGTTGGGGTCCTACGAGCAGTACTTC. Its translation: CASCTRLGSYEQYF.

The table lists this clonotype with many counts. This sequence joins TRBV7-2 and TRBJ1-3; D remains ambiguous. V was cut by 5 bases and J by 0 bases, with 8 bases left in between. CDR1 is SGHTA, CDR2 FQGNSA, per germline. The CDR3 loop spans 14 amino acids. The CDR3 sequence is CASSPQPSGNTIYF. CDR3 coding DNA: TGTGCCAGCAGCCCGCAGCCCTCTGGAAACACCATATATTTT.

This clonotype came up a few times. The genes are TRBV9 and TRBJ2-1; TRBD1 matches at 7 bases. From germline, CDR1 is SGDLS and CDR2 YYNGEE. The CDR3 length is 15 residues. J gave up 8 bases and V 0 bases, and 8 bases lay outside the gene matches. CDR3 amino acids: CASSVGTGPRDEQFF. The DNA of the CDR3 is TGTGCCAGCAGCGTAGGGACAGGTCCTAGGGATGAGCAGTTCTTC.

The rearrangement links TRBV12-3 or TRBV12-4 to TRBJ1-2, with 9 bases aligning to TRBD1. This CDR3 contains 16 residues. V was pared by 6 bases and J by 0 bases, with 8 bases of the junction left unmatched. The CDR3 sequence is CASSPGTGLSNYGYTF. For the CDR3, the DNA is TGTGCCAGCAGCCCAGGGACAGGGTTGTCTAACTATGGCTACACCTTC.

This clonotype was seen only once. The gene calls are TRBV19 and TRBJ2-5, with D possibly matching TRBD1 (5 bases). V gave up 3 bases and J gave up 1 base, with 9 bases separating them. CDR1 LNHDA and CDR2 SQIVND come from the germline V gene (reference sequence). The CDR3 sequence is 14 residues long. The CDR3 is CASSMVRGQETQYF. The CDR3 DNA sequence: TGTGCCAGTAGTATGGTAAGGGGCCAAGAGACCCAGTACTTC.

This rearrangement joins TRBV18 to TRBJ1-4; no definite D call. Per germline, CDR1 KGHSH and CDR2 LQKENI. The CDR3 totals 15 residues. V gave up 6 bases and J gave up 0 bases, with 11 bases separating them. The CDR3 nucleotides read TGTGCCAGCTCTCGGACGGACGCAACTAATGAAAAACTGTTTTTT. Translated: CASSRTDATNEKLFF. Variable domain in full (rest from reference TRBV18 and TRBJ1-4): NAGVMQNPRHLVRRRGQEARLRCSPMKGHSHVYWYRQLPEEGLKFMVYLQKENIIDESGMPKERFSAEFPKEGPSILRIQQVVRGDSAAYFCASSRTDATNEKLFFGSGTQLSVL.

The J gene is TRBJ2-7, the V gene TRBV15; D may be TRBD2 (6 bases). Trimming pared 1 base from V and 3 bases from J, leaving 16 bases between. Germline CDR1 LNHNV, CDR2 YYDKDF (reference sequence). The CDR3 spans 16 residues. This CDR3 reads CATSRGGGKGLYEQYF. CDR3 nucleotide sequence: TGTGCCACCAGCAGAGGTGGGGGGAAGGGGCTCTACGAGCAGTACTTC.

CDR3 sequence: CAWTGGWENTGELFF. The CDR3 DNA sequence: TGTGCCTGGACGGGGGGCTGGGAGAACACCGGGGAGCTGTTTTTT. V is TRBV30 and J is TRBJ2-2; possibly TRBD2 for D (7 bases). V dropped 4 bases and J dropped 1 base, with 13 bases sitting between them. This CDR3 has 15 residues. CDR1 and CDR2 (germline): GTSNPN, SVGIG (reference sequence).